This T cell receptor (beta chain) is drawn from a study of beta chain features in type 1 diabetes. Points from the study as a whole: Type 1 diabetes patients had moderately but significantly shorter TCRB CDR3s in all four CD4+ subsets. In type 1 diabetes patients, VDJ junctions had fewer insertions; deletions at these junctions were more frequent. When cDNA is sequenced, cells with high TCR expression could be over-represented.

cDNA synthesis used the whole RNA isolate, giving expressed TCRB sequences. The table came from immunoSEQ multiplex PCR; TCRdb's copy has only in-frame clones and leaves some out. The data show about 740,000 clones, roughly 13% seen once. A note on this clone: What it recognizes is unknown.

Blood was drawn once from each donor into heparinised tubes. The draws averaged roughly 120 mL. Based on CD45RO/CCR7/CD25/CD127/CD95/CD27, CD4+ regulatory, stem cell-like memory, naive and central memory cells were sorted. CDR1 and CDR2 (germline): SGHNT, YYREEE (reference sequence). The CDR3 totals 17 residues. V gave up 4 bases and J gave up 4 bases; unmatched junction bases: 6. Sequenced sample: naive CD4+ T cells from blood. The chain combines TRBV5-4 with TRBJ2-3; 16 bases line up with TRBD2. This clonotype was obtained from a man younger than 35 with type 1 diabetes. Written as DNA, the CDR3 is TGTGCCAGCAGCACGGGACTAGCGGGGGGGCAATCAGATACGCAGTATTTT. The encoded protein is CASSTGLAGGQSDTQYF. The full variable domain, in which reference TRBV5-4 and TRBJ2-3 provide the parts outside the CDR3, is ETGVTQSPTHLIKTRGQQVTLRCSSQSGHNTVSWYQQALGQGPQFIFQYYREEENGRGNFPPRFSGLQFPNYSSELNVNALELDDSALYLCASSTGLAGGQSDTQYFGPGTRLTVL.